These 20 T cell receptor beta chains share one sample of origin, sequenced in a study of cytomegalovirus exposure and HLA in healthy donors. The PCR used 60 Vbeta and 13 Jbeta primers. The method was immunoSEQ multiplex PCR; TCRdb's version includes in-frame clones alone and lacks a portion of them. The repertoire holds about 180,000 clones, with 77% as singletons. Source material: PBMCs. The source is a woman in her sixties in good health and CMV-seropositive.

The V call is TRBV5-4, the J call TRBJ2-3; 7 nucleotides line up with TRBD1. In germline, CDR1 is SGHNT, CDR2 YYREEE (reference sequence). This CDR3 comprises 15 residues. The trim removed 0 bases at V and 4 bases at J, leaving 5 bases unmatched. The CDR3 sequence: CASSLDQTGPDTQYF. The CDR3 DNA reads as TGTGCCAGCAGCTTGGACCAGACAGGGCCAGATACGCAGTATTTT.

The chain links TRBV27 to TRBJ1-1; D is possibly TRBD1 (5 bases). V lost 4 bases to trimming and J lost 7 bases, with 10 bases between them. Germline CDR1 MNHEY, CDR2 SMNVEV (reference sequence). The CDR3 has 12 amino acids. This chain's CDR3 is CASSYQGGEAFF. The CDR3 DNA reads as TGTGCCAGCAGTTATCAGGGCGGTGAAGCTTTCTTT.

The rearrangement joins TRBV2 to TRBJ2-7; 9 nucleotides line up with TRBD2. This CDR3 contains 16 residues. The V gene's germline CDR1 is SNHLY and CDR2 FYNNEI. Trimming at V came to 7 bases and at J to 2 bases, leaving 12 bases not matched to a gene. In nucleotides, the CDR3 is TGTGCCAGCACCCCGGAGGGTGGCGGGGGGGCCTACGAGCAGTACTTC. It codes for CASTPEGGGGAYEQYF.

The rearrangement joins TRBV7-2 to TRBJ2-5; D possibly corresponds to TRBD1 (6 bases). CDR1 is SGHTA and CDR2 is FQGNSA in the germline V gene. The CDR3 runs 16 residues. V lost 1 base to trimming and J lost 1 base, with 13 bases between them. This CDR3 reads CASSLDQGYGQETQYF. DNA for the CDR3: TGTGCCAGCAGCTTAGATCAGGGGTACGGCCAAGAGACCCAGTACTTC. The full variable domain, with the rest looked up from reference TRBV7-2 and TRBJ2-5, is GAGVSQSPSNKVTEKGKDVELRCDPISGHTALYWYRQSLGQGLEFLIYFQGNSAPDKSGLPSDRFSAERTGGSVSTLTIQRTQQEDSAVYLCASSLDQGYGQETQYFGPGTRLLVL.

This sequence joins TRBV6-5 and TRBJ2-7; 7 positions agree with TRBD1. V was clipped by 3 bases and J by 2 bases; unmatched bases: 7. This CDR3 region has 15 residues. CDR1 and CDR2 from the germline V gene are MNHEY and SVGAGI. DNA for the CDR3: TGTGCCAGCAGTTATCGGGACAGCTCCCCCTACGAGCAGTACTTC. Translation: CASSYRDSSPYEQYF.

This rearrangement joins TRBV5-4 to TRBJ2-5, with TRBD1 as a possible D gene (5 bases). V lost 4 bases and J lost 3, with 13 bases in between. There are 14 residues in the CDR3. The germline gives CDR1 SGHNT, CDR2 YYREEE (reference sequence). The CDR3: CASSNQGSEETQYF. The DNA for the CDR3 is TGTGCCAGCAGCAACCAGGGATCAGAAGAGACCCAGTACTTC. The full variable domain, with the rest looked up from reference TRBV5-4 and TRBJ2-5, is ETGVTQSPTHLIKTRGQQVTLRCSSQSGHNTVSWYQQALGQGPQFIFQYYREEENGRGNFPPRFSGLQFPNYSSELNVNALELDDSALYLCASSNQGSEETQYFGPGTRLLVL.

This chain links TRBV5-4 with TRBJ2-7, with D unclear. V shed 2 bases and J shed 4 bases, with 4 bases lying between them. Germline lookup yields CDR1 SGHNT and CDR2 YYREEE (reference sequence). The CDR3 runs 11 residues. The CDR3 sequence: CASSFSYEQYF. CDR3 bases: TGTGCCAGCAGCTTTTCATACGAGCAGTACTTC.

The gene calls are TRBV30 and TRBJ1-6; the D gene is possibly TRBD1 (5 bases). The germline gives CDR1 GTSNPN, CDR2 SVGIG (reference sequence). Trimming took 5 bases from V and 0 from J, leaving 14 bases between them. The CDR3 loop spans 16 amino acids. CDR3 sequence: CAWLPKGLSYNSPLHF. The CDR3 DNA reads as TGTGCCTGGCTCCCGAAGGGGCTCTCCTATAATTCACCCCTCCACTTT. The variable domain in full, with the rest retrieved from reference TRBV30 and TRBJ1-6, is SQTIHQWPATLVQPVGSPLSLECTVEGTSNPNLYWYRQAAGRGLQLLFYSVGIGQISSEVPQNLSASRPQDRQFILSSKKLLLSDSGFYLCAWLPKGLSYNSPLHFGNGTRLTVT.

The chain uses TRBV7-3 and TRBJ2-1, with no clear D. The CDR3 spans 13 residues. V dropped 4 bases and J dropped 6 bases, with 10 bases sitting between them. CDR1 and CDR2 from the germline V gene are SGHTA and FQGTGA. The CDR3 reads CASSSYTINEQFF. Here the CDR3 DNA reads TGTGCCAGCAGCTCCTATACTATCAATGAGCAGTTCTTC.

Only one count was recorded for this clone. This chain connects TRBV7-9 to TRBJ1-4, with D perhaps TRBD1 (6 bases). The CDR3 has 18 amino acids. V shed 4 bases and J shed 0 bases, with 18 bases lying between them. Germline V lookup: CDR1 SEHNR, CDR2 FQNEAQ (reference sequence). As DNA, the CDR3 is TGTGCCAGCAGCTCCGAAACCACGAAGGGGGCAACTAATGAAAAACTGTTTTTT. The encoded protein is CASSSETTKGATNEKLFF.

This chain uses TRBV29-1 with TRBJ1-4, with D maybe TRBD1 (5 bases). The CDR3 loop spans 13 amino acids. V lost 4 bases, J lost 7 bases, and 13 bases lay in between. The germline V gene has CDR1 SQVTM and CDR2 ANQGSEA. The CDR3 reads CSVAGGAIEKLFF. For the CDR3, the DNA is TGCAGCGTTGCGGGTGGGGCTATTGAAAAACTGTTTTTT.

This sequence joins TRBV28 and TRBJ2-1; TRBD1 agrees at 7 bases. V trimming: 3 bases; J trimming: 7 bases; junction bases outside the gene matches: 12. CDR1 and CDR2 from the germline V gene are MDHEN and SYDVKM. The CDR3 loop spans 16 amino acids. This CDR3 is CASSLGATGFKNEQFF. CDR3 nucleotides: TGTGCCAGCAGTTTGGGTGCGACAGGGTTCAAAAATGAGCAGTTCTTC.

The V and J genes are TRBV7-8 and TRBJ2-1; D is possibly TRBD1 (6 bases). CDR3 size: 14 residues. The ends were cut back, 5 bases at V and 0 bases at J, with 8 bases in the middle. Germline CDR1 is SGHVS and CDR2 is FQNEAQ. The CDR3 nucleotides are TGTGCCAGCAGCAACAGGGTCTCCTACAATGAGCAGTTCTTC. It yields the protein CASSNRVSYNEQFF.

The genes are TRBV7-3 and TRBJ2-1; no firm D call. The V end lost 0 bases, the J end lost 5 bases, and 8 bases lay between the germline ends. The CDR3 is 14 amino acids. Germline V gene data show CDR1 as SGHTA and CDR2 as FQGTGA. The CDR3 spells CASSLTGTNNEQFF. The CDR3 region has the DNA TGTGCCAGCAGCTTAACGGGCACCAACAATGAGCAGTTCTTC.

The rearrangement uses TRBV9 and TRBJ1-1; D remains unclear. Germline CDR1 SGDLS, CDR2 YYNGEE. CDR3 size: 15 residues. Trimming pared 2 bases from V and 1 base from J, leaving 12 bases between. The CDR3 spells CASSVGEVANTEAFF. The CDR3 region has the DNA TGTGCCAGCAGCGTCGGGGAGGTGGCGAACACTGAAGCTTTCTTT.

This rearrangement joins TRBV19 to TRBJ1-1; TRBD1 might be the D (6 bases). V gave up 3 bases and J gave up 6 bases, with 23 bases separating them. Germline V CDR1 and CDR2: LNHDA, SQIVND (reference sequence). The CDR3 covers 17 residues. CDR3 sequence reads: CASSMGGRGARDSEAFF. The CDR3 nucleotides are TGTGCCAGTAGTATGGGGGGGAGGGGGGCAAGAGATTCTGAAGCTTTCTTT.

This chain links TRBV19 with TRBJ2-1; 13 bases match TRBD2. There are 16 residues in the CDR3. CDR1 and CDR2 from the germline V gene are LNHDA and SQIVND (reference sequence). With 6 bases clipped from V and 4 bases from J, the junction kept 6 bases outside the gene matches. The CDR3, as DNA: TGTGCCAGTAGACGGACTAGCGGGAGAGTGTACAATGAGCAGTTCTTC. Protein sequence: CASRRTSGRVYNEQFF.

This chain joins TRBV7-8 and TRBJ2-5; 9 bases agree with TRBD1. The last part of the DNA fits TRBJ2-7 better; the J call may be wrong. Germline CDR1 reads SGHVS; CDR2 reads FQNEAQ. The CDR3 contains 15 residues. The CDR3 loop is CASSFTGTGPYEQYF. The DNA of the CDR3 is TGTGCCAGCAGCTTTACCGGGACAGGGCCCTACGAGCAGTACTTC.

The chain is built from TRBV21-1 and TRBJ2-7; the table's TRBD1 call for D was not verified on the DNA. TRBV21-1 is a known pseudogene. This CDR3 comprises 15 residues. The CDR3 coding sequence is TGTGCCAGACGCCCCTCCGGCGACAGCTCCTACGAGCAGTACTTC. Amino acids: CARRPSGDSSYEQYF.

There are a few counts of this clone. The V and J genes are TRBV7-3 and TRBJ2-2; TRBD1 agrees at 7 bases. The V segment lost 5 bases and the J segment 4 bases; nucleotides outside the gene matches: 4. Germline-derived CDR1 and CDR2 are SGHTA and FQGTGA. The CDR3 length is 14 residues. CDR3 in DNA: TGTGCCAGCAGCCCGGGACAGACCACCGGGGAGCTGTTTTTT. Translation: CASSPGQTTGELFF.